This paragraph reports one T cell receptor (beta chain). Its antigen is unidentified. This sequence may be a read error, since a much larger clone differs from it by one base. Healthy Caucasians provided all donations. The source of the sample is a study of identical twins. The CDR3 extends over 13 amino acids. Germline V gives CDR1 ENHRY, CDR2 SYGVKD. Study results and limitations: The analysis was cross-sectional rather than longitudinal within donors.

One entry per CDR3 protein results from TCRdb running MiXCR on the 5' RACE reads. Seen here are about 690,000 distinct CDR3 sequences, 5.5% to 6.5% observed once, and the top ten hold 1.5% to 2%. The rearrangement joins TRBV10-3 to TRBJ2-3, with a tentative D call TRBD1 (6 bases). This receptor was identified in a man between 18 and 35 years old in good health. The sequencing input was naive T cells sorted from blood. The CDR3 sequence: CAIMGRDTDRQYF. In DNA, the CDR3 is TGTGCCATCATGGGCCGGGACACAGATAGGCAGTATTTT.